These 32 T cell receptor beta chains were all obtained from the same sample, sequenced in a study of regulatory T cells in long-lasting Graves disease. Building of the TCR beta libraries involved iRepertoire HTBI primers and Arm-PCR of CDR3 regions. TCRdb used MiXCR to reprocess the multiplex PCR reads, holding one entry per CDR3 protein. The repertoire holds 400,000 to 500,000 distinct CDR3 sequences, with about 20% as singletons. Time point meaning: persistent/refractory GD, antithyroid drugs over 5 years with positive TRAb. Isolated PBMC RNA provided the starting material for the TCR library. Specimen: peripheral blood mononuclear cells (PBMCs), collected when the disease was refractory, from a patient treated with antithyroid drugs. The receptors derive from a female donor with Graves disease.

Note on this clonotype: A read error may explain this, as a much larger clone is one base away. CDR3 protein: CAWRVFGRTMSYGYTF. The DNA of the CDR3 is TGTGCCTGGAGGGTTTTTGGACGGACGATGTCCTATGGCTACACCTTC. The rearrangement joins TRBV30 to TRBJ1-2, with no clear D. Germline V gene lookup returns CDR1 GTSNPN and CDR2 SVGIG (reference sequence). V shed 3 bases and J shed 4 bases, with 21 bases lying between them. The CDR3 has 16 amino acids.

The chain couples TRBV28 to TRBJ1-1, with D tentatively TRBD1 (5 bases). Looked up from germline, CDR1 is MDHEN and CDR2 is SYDVKM. This CDR3 has 16 residues. V was trimmed by 3 bases and J by 5 bases, leaving 19 bases between them. The CDR3 loop reads CASSLGLTGVGTEAFF. CDR3 DNA sequence: TGTGCCAGCAGTTTGGGCCTCACGGGGGTAGGAACTGAAGCTTTCTTT.

This clonotype was picked up many times. This rearrangement joins TRBV28 to TRBJ2-6; D unresolved. The CDR3 totals 13 residues. V lost 7 bases and J 0 bases, leaving 4 bases between the germline ends. The germline V gene encodes CDR1 MDHEN and CDR2 SYDVKM. The CDR3 region is CASMFSGANVLTF. CDR3 sequence (DNA): TGTGCCAGCATGTTCTCTGGGGCCAACGTCCTGACTTTC.

The chain couples TRBV18 to TRBJ2-6; no clear D. This CDR3 is 18 amino acids long. V lost 3 bases and J lost 0, with 15 bases in between. The V gene's germline CDR1 is KGHSH and CDR2 LQKENI. In DNA, the CDR3 is TGTGCCAGCTCACCGCCTTGGGAAATATTCTCTGGGGCCAACGTCCTGACTTTC. Residues: CASSPPWEIFSGANVLTF.

This clonotype came up many times. The V and J genes are TRBV6-5 and TRBJ1-4; D is unclear. CDR3 length: 16 amino acids. Germline V gene sequence: CDR1 MNHEY, CDR2 SVGAGI. The ends were cut back, 0 bases at V and 0 bases at J, with 8 bases in the middle. DNA of the CDR3: TGTGCCAGCAGTTACTCGAAAGCCGCAACTAATGAAAAACTGTTTTTT. This codes for CASSYSKAATNEKLFF.

In its sample, this clonotype was seen a few times. The chain uses TRBV29-1 and TRBJ1-1, with D unresolved. Trimming pared 5 bases from V and 1 base from J, leaving 8 bases between. The CDR3 length is 12 residues. Germline V gene sequence: CDR1 SQVTM, CDR2 ANQGSEA. In DNA, the CDR3 is TGCAGCGTTTTAGTAGGGAACACTGAAGCTTTCTTT. It yields the protein CSVLVGNTEAFF.

This rearrangement joins TRBV5-8 to TRBJ1-2; 8 bases match TRBD1. In germline, CDR1 is SGHTS, CDR2 YDEGEE. V was clipped by 0 bases and J by 1 base; unmatched bases: 8. This CDR3 comprises 17 residues. The CDR3 is CASSLGAGGAFNYGYTF. The CDR3 nucleotides are TGTGCCAGCAGCTTGGGGGCAGGGGGCGCATTTAACTATGGCTACACCTTC. The variable domain in full, completed from reference TRBV5-8 and TRBJ1-2, reads EAGVTQSPTHLIKTRGQQATLRCSPISGHTSVYWYQQALGLGLQFLLWYDEGEERNRGNFPPRFSGRQFPNYSSELNVNALELEDSALYLCASSLGAGGAFNYGYTFGSGTRLTVV.

This clonotype has ten or more counts. CDR3 bases: TGTGCCAGCTCCCTAGGTCAGGGGGTTGGAGAGCAGTACTTC. This gives the protein CASSLGQGVGEQYF. The chain uses TRBV6-1 and TRBJ2-7, with 7 bases aligning to TRBD1. Trimming took 8 bases from V and 7 from J; bases not matched to a gene: 14. Germline lookup yields CDR1 MNHNS and CDR2 SASEGT. The CDR3 length is 14 residues.

The sample holds many counts of this clonotype. The V and J genes are TRBV6-9 and TRBJ2-7, with D uncertain. The V end was cut by 4 bases, the J end by 1 base, with 20 bases between. The germline V gene encodes CDR1 MNHGY and CDR2 SVAAGI. This CDR3 region has 17 residues. Here the CDR3 DNA reads TGTGCCAGCAGTTCTCTAGGACCACTTGGTCCTTCCTACGAGCAGTACTTC. It encodes CASSSLGPLGPSYEQYF.

This clonotype has ten or more counts. The rearrangement joins TRBV7-2 to TRBJ2-7; D may match TRBD1 or TRBD2 (6 bases each). The germline V gene has CDR1 SGHTA and CDR2 FQGNSA. The germline V and J ends were trimmed by 2 bases and 3 bases, with 14 bases remaining between them. The CDR3 loop spans 15 amino acids. This CDR3 reads CASSLYLGGYYEQYF. Here the CDR3 DNA reads TGTGCCAGCAGCTTATACCTGGGGGGCTACTACGAGCAGTACTTC.

This chain joins TRBV6-1 and TRBJ2-5, with D unresolved. The CDR3 consists of 13 residues. V was clipped by 6 bases and J by 2 bases, with 10 bases between them. Germline V gene sequence: CDR1 MNHNS, CDR2 SASEGT. The CDR3 protein is CASSHGLQETQYF. As DNA, the CDR3 is TGTGCCAGCAGCCACGGGCTTCAAGAGACCCAGTACTTC.

The chain recombines TRBV6-4 with TRBJ2-2; weak D call: TRBD2 (6 bases). Trimming took 8 bases from V and 4 from J, leaving 14 bases between them. CDR3 length: 14 amino acids. Germline V gives CDR1 MRHNA, CDR2 SNTAGT. CDR3 sequence: CASSSEISTGELFF. In nucleotides, the CDR3 is TGTGCCAGCTCTAGCGAGATAAGCACCGGGGAGCTGTTTTTT.

This clonotype was counted many times. The V gene is TRBV7-8, the J gene TRBJ2-5, with unresolved D. CDR3 length: 12 residues. Trimming took off 2 bases at V and 7 bases at J, with 8 bases between the two ends. Germline-derived CDR1 and CDR2 are SGHVS and FQNEAQ. CDR3 bases: TGTGCCAGCAGCTTAAGCCGAGGGACCCAGTACTTC. Protein: CASSLSRGTQYF.

The chain joins TRBV9 to TRBJ1-2; the match to TRBD1 covers 8 bases. This CDR3 is 16 amino acids long. J lost 3 bases, V lost 5 bases, and 12 bases had no gene match. Germline CDR1 reads SGDLS; CDR2 reads YYNGEE. The CDR3 loop is CASSHNRGQGDYGYTF. CDR3 coding DNA: TGTGCCAGCAGTCACAACCGCGGACAGGGCGACTATGGCTACACCTTC.

This rearrangement joins TRBV14 to TRBJ1-5; D is unclear. The CDR3 consists of 16 residues. Germline lookup yields CDR1 SGHDN and CDR2 FVKESK. Trimming shortened V by 0 bases and J by 5 bases, and 14 bases separated the two germline ends. The CDR3 region has the DNA TGTGCCAGCAGCCAAGATATTGAGACCGGACATCAGCCCCAGCATTTT. Protein: CASSQDIETGHQPQHF.

The V and J genes are TRBV7-2 and TRBJ1-1; D unresolved. Germline assignment: CDR1 SGHTA and CDR2 FQGNSA. The CDR3 length is 15 residues. Trimming shortened V by 7 bases and J by 2 bases, and 17 bases separated the two germline ends. The DNA of the CDR3 is TGTGCCAGCACCCATTCACAGCGGGCTAACACTGAAGCTTTCTTT. The encoded protein is CASTHSQRANTEAFF.

This clonotype appeared a few times. The chain employs TRBV6-1 and TRBJ2-7, with D unclear. Germline V CDR1 and CDR2: MNHNS, SASEGT. The V end was cut by 11 bases, the J end by 0 bases, with 20 bases between. The CDR3 covers 15 residues. The CDR3 bases are TGTGCCGGGTCATTGGACGGCTCCCTCTCCTACGAGCAGTACTTC. This codes for CAGSLDGSLSYEQYF.

The chain is built from TRBV27 and TRBJ1-1; D not certain. The CDR3 spans 15 residues. The V gene's germline CDR1 is MNHEY and CDR2 SMNVEV (reference sequence). V dropped 4 bases and J dropped 7 bases, with 19 bases sitting between them. As DNA, the CDR3 is TGTGCCAGCAGTTCGATTCACTTACCGTGGAGTGAAGCTTTCTTT. This gives the protein CASSSIHLPWSEAFF.

This clonotype was picked up a small number of times. The rearrangement joins TRBV12-3 or TRBV12-4 to TRBJ1-2; D is unclear. Trimming shortened V by 5 bases and J by 10 bases, and 20 bases separated the two germline ends. The CDR3 loop spans 14 amino acids. The CDR3 region is CASSLSGLRRDYTF. In DNA, the CDR3 is TGTGCCAGCAGTCTAAGCGGGCTGAGAAGAGACTACACCTTC.

J is TRBJ1-1 and V is TRBV3-2; the DNA was not used to check the table's D call, TRBD1. TRBV3-2 is classified as a pseudogene. The CDR3 is made up of 19 amino acids. In DNA, the CDR3 is TGTGCCAGCAGCCAGTCAACAGGGTGTCAAGTAAGGTGGAACACTGAAGCTTTCTTT. This translates into CASSQSTGCQVRWNTEAFF.

DNA for the CDR3: TGTGCCAGCAGCTCCCCCGCCGGGGGAGGCACTGAAGCTTTCTTT. This sequence encodes CASSSPAGGGTEAFF. This chain joins TRBV5-4 and TRBJ1-1; D may be TRBD1 (5 bases). V was cut by 3 bases and J by 4 bases, with 16 bases left in between. Germline CDR1 is SGHNT and CDR2 is YYREEE (reference sequence). The CDR3 is 15 amino acids.

The chain uses TRBV18 and TRBJ2-1, with TRBD1 identical over 7 bases. Germline V gene data show CDR1 as KGHSH and CDR2 as LQKENI. This CDR3 contains 15 residues. V trimming: 6 bases; J trimming: 7 bases; junction bases outside the gene matches: 12. CDR3 in DNA: TGTGCCAGCTCTTACATCGGACCGGGACAGAATGAGCAGTTCTTC. Amino acids: CASSYIGPGQNEQFF.

This chain joins TRBV12-3 or TRBV12-4 and TRBJ1-1, with D unclear. The CDR3 has 11 residues. V was trimmed by 3 bases and J by 6 bases, leaving 5 bases between them. The CDR3 DNA reads TGTGCCAGCAGTTTTGAATCTGAAGCTTTCTTT. Its protein is CASSFESEAFF.

In the case of this clonotype: A much more abundant neighbour one base away suggests this may be a read error. The genes are TRBV7-2 and TRBJ2-5, with 8 bases identical to TRBD1. CDR3 length: 13 amino acids. Unmatched junction bases numbered 4, after V lost 6 bases and J lost 4 bases. The V gene's germline CDR1 is SGHTA and CDR2 FQGNSA. DNA for the CDR3: TGTGCCAGCAGGACAGGGGCGGGAGAGACCCAGTACTTC. As protein: CASRTGAGETQYF.

J is TRBJ2-2 and V is TRBV7-8, with a weak D call TRBD1 (6 bases). Germline-derived CDR1 and CDR2 are SGHVS and FQNEAQ. The CDR3 totals 17 residues. V was cut by 5 bases and J by 3 bases, with 19 bases left in between. CDR3 DNA: TGTGCCAGCAGCGCCAATGCCGGGGCAGGGGACACCGGGGAGCTGTTTTTT. Amino acids: CASSANAGAGDTGELFF.

Notes on this clonotype: Since a much larger clone is just one base distant, this may be a read error. V usage is TRBV29-1 and J usage is TRBJ2-5; 9 bases align to TRBD2. With V trimmed by 6 bases and J by 9 bases, 11 bases remained unmatched. The CDR3 consists of 13 residues. CDR1 and CDR2 (germline): SQVTM, ANQGSEA. The CDR3 coding sequence is TGCAGCGTCCTCATGGCCCAGCGGGGGGCCCAGTACTTC. The encoded protein is CSVLMAQRGAQYF. The whole variable domain, filled in from reference TRBV29-1 and TRBJ2-5, reads SAVISQKPSRDICQRGTSLTIQCQVDSQVTMMFWYRQQPGQSLTLIATANQGSEATYESGFVIDKFPISRPNLTFSTLTVSNMSPEDSSIYLCSVLMAQRGAQYFGPGTRLLVL.

Only one count was recorded for this clonotype. With only one base between it and a far larger clone, this is likely a read error. The genes are TRBV7-3 and TRBJ2-2; 9 positions agree with TRBD2. Germline CDR1 and CDR2: SGHTA and FQGTGA. The CDR3 consists of 14 residues. CDR3 sequence reads: CASSPSGNSGELFF. The DNA of the CDR3 is TGTGCCAGCAGTCCTAGCGGGAACTCCGGGGAGCTGTTTTTT.

The DNA of the CDR3 is TGCGCCAGCAGCTTGGGACAGGGGGCGAGAAATGAGCAGTTCTTC. It yields the protein CASSLGQGARNEQFF. V and J are TRBV5-1 and TRBJ2-1, with 10 bases aligning to TRBD1. The V and J ends lost 0 bases and 7 bases, in that order; junction bases with no gene match: 4. CDR3 size: 15 residues. The germline CDR1 and CDR2 sequences are SGHRS and YFSETQ. The full variable domain, completed using reference TRBV5-1 and TRBJ2-1, is KAGVTQTPRYLIKTRGQQVTLSCSPISGHRSVSWYQQTPGQGLQFLFEYFSETQRNKGNFPGRFSGRQFSNSRSEMNVSTLELGDSALYLCASSLGQGARNEQFFGPGTRLTVL.

This clonotype was seen repeatedly, ten times or more. The rearrangement uses TRBV6-1 and TRBJ2-5; 10 positions agree with TRBD1. Germline V CDR1 and CDR2: MNHNS, SASEGT. This CDR3 is 15 amino acids long. Trimming removed 5 bases from V and 5 bases from J; junction bases left unmatched: 8. CDR3 DNA sequence: TGTGCCAGCAGTACCGGGACAGGGGATCGGGAGACCCAGTACTTC. It encodes CASSTGTGDRETQYF.

This clonotype was found many times. V is TRBV5-6 and J is TRBJ1-6; a weak D match, TRBD1 (5 bases). Germline-derived CDR1 and CDR2 are SGHDT and YYEEEE. The CDR3 runs 16 residues. Between the trimmed V and J ends, which lost 3 bases and 9 bases, there was a span of 19 bases. CDR3: CASSSRRAGFTSPLHF. The CDR3, as DNA: TGTGCCAGCAGCTCCCGGAGGGCAGGGTTCACTTCACCCCTCCACTTT.

This clonotype has a single count. Just one base apart from a much larger clone, this may be a read error. The V and J genes are TRBV5-1 and TRBJ1-2, with TRBD1 identical over 8 bases. Per germline, CDR1 SGHRS and CDR2 YFSETQ. The CDR3 sequence is 16 residues long. Trimming removed 6 bases from V and 3 bases from J; junction bases left unmatched: 13. CDR3 DNA sequence: TGCGCCAGCAACTTACTTCAGGGGGCGGTCGACTATGGCTACACCTTC. Translation gives CASNLLQGAVDYGYTF.

This clonotype has just one count. CDR3 DNA sequence: TGTGCCAGCAGCCAGCGACCCGGACGACTAGCGGGAATAAAAAACATTCAGTACTTC. Protein: CASSQRPGRLAGIKNIQYF. The rearrangement joins TRBV14 to TRBJ2-4; 11 positions match TRBD2. V was pared by 3 bases and J by 4 bases, with 14 bases of the junction left unmatched. Germline lookup yields CDR1 SGHDN and CDR2 FVKESK. The CDR3 covers 19 residues.